The entry that follows covers one T cell receptor beta chain sequence. Time point: patch test 3, about 24 weeks after DPC sensitization. Noted treatment: therapeutic diphenylcyclopropenone sensitization with weekly scalp DPC. The data stem from a study of human T cells and chemical hapten exposure. Study-wide context: For the roughly 23-week duration of the study, patients were given weekly doses of diphenylcyclopropenone on the scalp.

Germline loops: CDR1 SGHTA, CDR2 FQGNSA. V trimming: 5 bases; J trimming: 5 bases; junction bases outside the gene matches: 6. CDR3 length: 15 amino acids. Library preparation tagged each individual cDNA molecule with a unique molecular identifier. Each CDR3 protein gets one entry after TCRdb re-called the RACE reads with MiXCR. In the table there are about 160,000 distinct CDR3 sequences, about 30% of which are singletons. The chain couples TRBV7-2 to TRBJ2-4; 10 nucleotides line up with TRBD2. Sequencing was performed on whole blood, taken in connection with sensitization to the hapten diphenylcyclopropenone (DPC). The sequence was obtained from a woman younger than 35 with alopecia areata. Some clones in this sample may be carry-over from other donors' samples. The CDR3 DNA reads as TGTGCCAGCAGCCTCCTAGGACTAGCGGAAAACATTCAGTACTTC. The encoded protein is CASSLLGLAENIQYF.